Only a few counts were recorded for the clone carrying this T cell receptor beta chain. What it binds is not known. The CDR3 totals 15 residues. V lost 5 bases and J lost 1; bases outside the gene matches: 7. CDR1 and CDR2 from the germline V gene are SEHNR and FQNEAQ (reference sequence). A single record per CDR3 protein comes from TCRdb applying MiXCR to the RT-PCR reads. The repertoire holds fewer than 200,000 distinct CDR3 sequences, with around 8.8% as singletons. The sample comes from a study of response to subunit inactivated influenza vaccine. The study's findings and limits: The authors proposed limited new T cell recruitment per seasonal influenza vaccination.

The rearrangement uses TRBV7-9 and TRBJ1-1; 7 nucleotides line up with TRBD1. The sample here was non-naive T cells sorted from PBMCs, taken on the day of vaccination. The TCR sequence derives from a man between 50 and 59 years old who received an inactivated influenza vaccine. CDR3 sequence reads: CASSPREGANTEAFF. For the CDR3, the DNA is TGTGCCAGCAGCCCTCGGGAGGGGGCGAACACTGAAGCTTTCTTT.